These 24 T cell receptor beta chains were all obtained from the same sample, sequenced in a study of blood T cell repertoires in COVID-19. Using immunoSEQ multiplex PCR, the repertoire was profiled, and TCRdb retains in-frame clones only, with some absent. The sample comprises roughly 430,000 clones, around 90% of which are singletons, and roughly 2% rests with the top ten. Sequenced sample: PBMCs or T cells enriched from blood (not recorded which). The source is a woman in her thirties or forties with acute COVID-19.

This rearrangement joins TRBV19 to TRBJ2-7, with 11 nucleotides matching TRBD1. This CDR3 has 15 amino acids. The V gene end was trimmed by 4 bases and the J gene end by 9 bases; junction bases not matched to a gene: 11. Germline loops: CDR1 LNHDA, CDR2 SQIVND (reference sequence). The DNA of the CDR3 is TGTGCCAGTAGTACCCGGACAGGGGGCTCGACAGTGCAGTACTTC. This sequence encodes CASSTRTGGSTVQYF.

The V and J genes are TRBV5-6 and TRBJ1-1; possible D gene TRBD1, 6 bases. Germline V gene lookup returns CDR1 SGHDT and CDR2 YYEEEE. This CDR3 comprises 18 residues. The ends were cut back, 0 bases at V and 5 bases at J, with 23 bases in the middle. The CDR3 DNA sequence: TGTGCCAGCAGCTTGGAAAGGAGGCTACAGGGCTTGATAACTGAAGCTTTCTTT. Translated: CASSLERRLQGLITEAFF.

The chain has TRBV5-1 and TRBJ1-4, with a weak D call TRBD1 (5 bases). V lost 6 bases to trimming and J lost 5 bases, with 14 bases between them. Germline V CDR1 and CDR2: SGHRS, YFSETQ. The CDR3 totals 14 residues. The CDR3 DNA sequence: TGCGCCAGCAAGTCAGTGGGGGGGAATGAAAAACTGTTTTTT. This sequence encodes CASKSVGGNEKLFF.

The V and J genes are TRBV5-1 and TRBJ1-1, with D tentatively TRBD1 (5 bases). The V gene's germline CDR1 is SGHRS and CDR2 YFSETQ. The CDR3 totals 14 residues. Trimming cost V 2 bases and J 7 bases, with 15 bases left between them. CDR3 bases: TGCGCCAGCAGCTTCTCAGGGTGGGCAGATGAAGCTTTCTTT. Translated, it gives CASSFSGWADEAFF.

J is TRBJ1-1 and V is TRBV5-1; D may be TRBD1 (5 bases). Trimming removed 3 bases from V and 4 bases from J, with 13 bases in between. The CDR3 spans 14 residues. CDR1 is SGHRS and CDR2 is YFSETQ in the germline V gene. This CDR3 reads CASSSTNGGTEAFF. CDR3 in DNA: TGCGCCAGCAGCTCGACCAACGGGGGCACTGAAGCTTTCTTT.

This clone was seen a handful of times. The chain combines TRBV27 with TRBJ1-2; D unresolved. CDR1 is MNHEY and CDR2 is SMNVEV in the germline V gene (reference sequence). The CDR3 extends over 15 amino acids. Trimming left V 8 bases short and J 2 bases short, with 18 bases between. In DNA form, the CDR3 reads TGTGCCAGCGGGTCACCCCCGGGAAGGAACTATGGCTACACCTTC. This gives the protein CASGSPPGRNYGYTF.

V and J are TRBV9 and TRBJ2-2, with a weak D call TRBD1 (6 bases). CDR1 is SGDLS, CDR2 YYNGEE, per germline. The CDR3 length is 15 residues. The V end was cut by 4 bases, the J end by 4 bases, with 14 bases between. The CDR3 DNA follows: TGTGCCAGCAGCACCCGAACAGGGACCACCGGGGAGCTGTTTTTT. Translated, it gives CASSTRTGTTGELFF.

This sequence joins TRBV27 and TRBJ1-2; D is unresolved. Between the trimmed V and J ends, which lost 6 bases and 7 bases, there was a span of 12 bases. The germline V gene has CDR1 MNHEY and CDR2 SMNVEV (reference sequence). The CDR3 sequence is 12 residues long. The CDR3 DNA reads TGTGCCAGCAGCGACTCGGGGTCTGGCTACACCTTC. It specifies CASSDSGSGYTF.

The V gene is TRBV10-1, the J gene TRBJ2-2, with a tentative D call TRBD1 (6 bases). Trimming stripped 5 bases from V and 0 bases from J, with 16 bases between. There are 17 residues in the CDR3. Germline CDR1 reads WNHNN; CDR2 reads SYGVQD (reference sequence). As DNA, the CDR3 is TGCGCCAGCAGTACCCGAGCCGGGACATCGAACACCGGGGAGCTGTTTTTT. Protein sequence: CASSTRAGTSNTGELFF.

This chain connects TRBV7-2 to TRBJ1-2; D might be TRBD1 (6 bases). The CDR3 consists of 14 residues. Between the trimmed V and J ends, which lost 6 bases and 2 bases, there was a span of 13 bases. Germline lookup yields CDR1 SGHTA and CDR2 FQGNSA. The chain's CDR3 is CASRPGHPNYGYTF. DNA for the CDR3: TGTGCCAGCAGGCCGGGACACCCAAACTATGGCTACACCTTC.

This clone has only one observation. The chain combines TRBV19 with TRBJ1-2; 9 bases are shared with TRBD1. Trimming cost V 4 bases and J 4 bases; bases outside gene matches: 4. The V gene's germline CDR1 is LNHDA and CDR2 SQIVND (reference sequence). This CDR3 is built from 14 residues. DNA of the CDR3: TGTGCCAGTAGTACGGGACAGGGTGTCTATGGCTACACCTTC. This sequence encodes CASSTGQGVYGYTF.

This clone was found once. The J gene is TRBJ2-5, the V gene TRBV9, with D perhaps TRBD2 (5 bases). In germline, CDR1 is SGDLS, CDR2 YYNGEE. The CDR3 length is 14 residues. Trimming removed 0 bases from V and 3 bases from J, with 9 bases in between. The CDR3: CASSVGHGKETQYF. The CDR3 DNA follows: TGTGCCAGCAGCGTAGGTCACGGGAAAGAGACCCAGTACTTC.

The rearrangement uses TRBV7-9 and TRBJ2-3; 10 bases match TRBD2. After removal of 5 bases from V and 2 bases from J, the junction contained 7 bases not matched to a gene. The CDR3 extends over 16 amino acids. Germline V gene lookup returns CDR1 SEHNR and CDR2 FQNEAQ (reference sequence). The CDR3 DNA follows: TGTGCCAGCAGCCAGCAACTAGCGGGGTACACAGATACGCAGTATTTT. It encodes CASSQQLAGYTDTQYF. Combining the CDR3 with reference TRBV7-9 and TRBJ2-3 gives the whole variable domain DTGVSQNPRHKITKRGQNVTFRCDPISEHNRLYWYRQTLGQGPEFLTYFQNEAQLEKSRLLSDRFSAERPKGSFSTLEIQRTEQGDSAMYLCASSQQLAGYTDTQYFGPGTRLTVL.

The rearrangement uses TRBV7-8 and TRBJ1-1; tentatively, D is TRBD1 (5 bases). Trimming removed 1 base at V and 5 bases at J, with 14 bases between. This CDR3 has 15 amino acids. CDR1 and CDR2 from the germline V gene are SGHVS and FQNEAQ. The CDR3 bases are TGTGCCAGCAGCTTAGAGTCAGGGTCCGGAACTGAAGCTTTCTTT. This gives the protein CASSLESGSGTEAFF.

This chain links TRBV7-8 with TRBJ1-5; TRBD1 matches at 10 bases. J was trimmed by 6 bases and V by 3 bases; bases with no gene match: 5. Germline CDR1 SGHVS, CDR2 FQNEAQ. The CDR3 is 15 residues long. CDR3 amino acids: CASSFGTGARQPQHF. CDR3 nucleotides: TGTGCCAGCAGCTTCGGGACAGGGGCGCGTCAGCCCCAGCATTTT.

This clone came up once. The chain uses TRBV19 and TRBJ1-2, with D perhaps matching TRBD1 (6 bases). V shed 5 bases and J shed 7 bases, with 14 bases lying between them. The CDR3 has 13 amino acids. From germline, CDR1 is LNHDA and CDR2 SQIVND (reference sequence). CDR3 bases: TGTGCCAGTAGTGCAACGACAGGTCTTGGCTACACCTTC. Translating gives CASSATTGLGYTF.

This chain links TRBV24-1 with TRBJ2-1; no firm D call. With 1 base removed from V and 7 bases from J, the gap between germline ends came to 22 bases. The CDR3 runs to 18 residues. Germline CDR1 KGHDR, CDR2 SFDVKD. As DNA, the CDR3 is TGTGCCACCAGTGATTTAGGTACAGATACCCCTGCTCTGAATGAGCAGTTCTTC. Amino acids: CATSDLGTDTPALNEQFF.

The chain links TRBV5-1 to TRBJ1-2, with D possibly being TRBD1 (5 bases). The CDR3 spans 14 residues. V shed 4 bases and J shed 2 bases, with 12 bases lying between them. CDR1 is SGHRS, CDR2 YFSETQ, per germline. CDR3 nucleotides: TGCGCCAGCAGCGCCACAGGTCCGAACTATGGCTACACCTTC. This sequence encodes CASSATGPNYGYTF. The entire variable domain, with the rest obtained from reference TRBV5-1 and TRBJ1-2, is as follows: KAGVTQTPRYLIKTRGQQVTLSCSPISGHRSVSWYQQTPGQGLQFLFEYFSETQRNKGNFPGRFSGRQFSNSRSEMNVSTLELGDSALYLCASSATGPNYGYTFGSGTRLTVV.

This clone came up once. V is TRBV7-9 and J is TRBJ2-5; a weak D match, TRBD1 (6 bases). Per the germline V gene, CDR1 is SEHNR and CDR2 is FQNEAQ (reference sequence). The V end lost 6 bases, the J end lost 2 bases, and 22 bases lay between the germline ends. This CDR3 has 17 amino acids. CDR3 DNA sequence: TGTGCCAGCAGTTCCCCTTACCATCTTACAGGGCAAGAGACCCAGTACTTC. This gives the protein CASSSPYHLTGQETQYF.

The chain joins TRBV13 to TRBJ1-2; no clear D gene. Germline CDR1 PRHDT, CDR2 FYEKMQ (reference sequence). Trimming cost V 0 bases and J 8 bases, with 7 bases left between them. This CDR3 has 12 residues. The CDR3 spells CASSLGRGGYTF. CDR3 bases: TGTGCCAGCAGCTTAGGCCGAGGGGGCTACACCTTC.

The chain employs TRBV2 and TRBJ2-1, with a possible D match to TRBD1 (6 bases). Trimming took 1 base from V and 6 from J, leaving 13 bases between them. Germline-derived CDR1 and CDR2 are SNHLY and FYNNEI. The CDR3 length is 15 residues. The CDR3 is CASSEVRRTANEQFF. DNA for the CDR3: TGTGCCAGCAGTGAAGTTAGGAGGACAGCCAATGAGCAGTTCTTC.

The chain combines TRBV10-2 with TRBJ1-5, with D maybe TRBD1 (5 bases). The CDR3 extends over 15 amino acids. V was pared by 3 bases and J by 0 bases, with 9 bases between. The germline V gene encodes CDR1 WSHSY and CDR2 SAAADI. The DNA of the CDR3 is TGCGCCAGCAGTGAAAGGACACCTAGCAATCAGCCCCAGCATTTT. Translation: CASSERTPSNQPQHF.

The chain recombines TRBV30 with TRBJ2-2; 7 bases match TRBD1. The CDR3 loop spans 15 amino acids. Per germline, CDR1 GTSNPN and CDR2 SVGIG (reference sequence). The V and J ends lost 3 bases and 0 bases, in that order; junction bases with no gene match: 4. CDR3 amino acids: CAWRSQGANTGELFF. The DNA for the CDR3 is TGTGCCTGGAGGAGTCAGGGGGCGAACACCGGGGAGCTGTTTTTT. Filled out from reference TRBV30 and TRBJ2-2, the complete variable domain reads SQTIHQWPATLVQPVGSPLSLECTVEGTSNPNLYWYRQAAGRGLQLLFYSVGIGQISSEVPQNLSASRPQDRQFILSSKKLLLSDSGFYLCAWRSQGANTGELFFGEGSRLTVL.

The chain uses TRBV7-2 and TRBJ1-1; D perhaps matches TRBD1 (6 bases). The CDR3 loop spans 17 amino acids. Germline V gene lookup returns CDR1 SGHTA and CDR2 FQGNSA. Trimming stripped 0 bases from V and 2 bases from J, with 16 bases between. The CDR3 loop reads CASSLAGWGRENTEAFF. The CDR3 coding sequence is TGTGCCAGCAGCTTAGCTGGGTGGGGGCGAGAAAACACTGAAGCTTTCTTT.